This TCR beta chain appears in the sequencing data of a study of OX40 agonist ivuxolimab in advanced cancers. Clones were sequenced by immunoSEQ multiplex PCR, and TCRdb holds only the in-frame ones, with some missing. The data show 42,000 or so clones, with roughly nine tenths seen just once and 0.55% to 0.6% held by the top ten. The V end was cut by 3 bases, the J end by 7 bases, with 10 bases between. This CDR3 has 13 residues. From germline, CDR1 is SGDLS and CDR2 YYNGEE. Material: CD4+ or CD8+ T cells sorted from blood, obtained in a trial of the OX40 agonist ivuxolimab. This chain uses TRBV9 with TRBJ1-4, with unresolved D. This TCR was recovered from an adult with an advanced solid tumor such as melanoma, head and neck, liver or kidney cancer. The DNA for the CDR3 is TGTGCCAGCAGCGCGACGACGGTTGAAAAACTGTTTTTT. Translated, it gives CASSATTVEKLFF.